The clone carrying this T cell receptor (beta chain) was detected a few times. The data were taken from a study of patients and donors after allogeneic stem cell transplantation. MiXCR, run by TCRdb on the RT-PCR reads, gives a single entry per CDR3 protein. The data hold about 40,000 distinct CDR3 sequences, with about 30% observed a single time. Germline CDR1 reads LGHNA; CDR2 reads YNFKEQ. The V and J ends lost 0 bases and 2 bases, in that order; junction bases with no gene match: 12. The CDR3 contains 20 residues. The receptor's source is a human donor who was either an allogeneic HSCT recipient or a stem cell or donor lymphocyte infusion donor (not recorded which). It is not recorded whose cells these are; they may come from a transplant donor. V gene TRBV4-2 combines with J gene TRBJ2-3, with 12 bases that match TRBD2. Specimen: blood, either unsorted or a sorted T cell fraction (not recorded which). The CDR3, as DNA: TGTGCCAGCAGCCAAGATGGACTAGCGGGACCAAGAAGGTACACAGATACGCAGTATTTT. Translating it yields CASSQDGLAGPRRYTDTQYF.